This T cell receptor (beta chain) is drawn from a study of technical replicates of blood from several donors. Trimming took 6 bases from V and 3 from J; bases not matched to a gene: 11. Germline lookup yields CDR1 MDHEN and CDR2 SYDVKM. The CDR3 sequence is 17 residues long. Profiling relied on immunoSEQ multiplex PCR, and the TCRdb table lists in-frame clones only, not all of them. The data hold 95,000 or so clones, with around 96% observed a single time. The chain carries TRBV28 and TRBJ2-1; 10 bases agree with TRBD1. Specimen: T cells isolated from PBMCs. This sequence originates from a human donor in good health. DNA of the CDR3: TGTGCCAGCAGCGATGGGACAGGGGTAAACTACTACAATGAGCAGTTCTTC. It codes for CASSDGTGVNYYNEQFF.